Below, 29 T cell receptor beta chains from the same sample are listed, as sequenced in a study of T cells in Graves' hyperthyroidism and ophthalmopathy. What was amplified from RNA transcripts were TCR beta CDR3 regions. The HTBI primer set served for first-round RT-PCR of the TCR CDR3. TCRdb re-called the multiplex PCR reads with MiXCR, one entry per CDR3 protein. The sample shows a few hundred thousand distinct CDR3 sequences, around 20% of them seen only once. The sample taken for sequencing was blood. The source of these receptors is a man aged 18-30 years with Graves' hyperthyroidism.

V is TRBV5-1 and J is TRBJ2-5; D is uncertain. V was pared by 2 bases and J by 0 bases, with 8 bases between. The CDR3 covers 14 residues. The V gene's germline CDR1 is SGHRS and CDR2 YFSETQ. The CDR3 reads CASSFDGYQETQYF. The CDR3 nucleotides read TGCGCCAGCAGCTTCGACGGGTACCAAGAGACCCAGTACTTC.

This chain uses TRBV12-3 or TRBV12-4 with TRBJ1-5; no definite D call. The V end was cut by 6 bases, the J end by 4 bases, with 10 bases between. The CDR3 loop spans 13 amino acids. Here the CDR3 DNA reads TGTGCCAGCAGCAGACGGTTAAATCAGCCCCAGCATTTT. Translated: CASSRRLNQPQHF.

This clonotype was counted at least ten times. The chain combines TRBV2 with TRBJ2-5; 8 bases map to TRBD1. This CDR3 has 17 amino acids. The trim removed 2 bases at V and 4 bases at J, leaving 12 bases unmatched. Germline CDR1 is SNHLY and CDR2 is FYNNEI. As DNA, the CDR3 is TGTGCCAGCAGTGAATCTCAGGACAGGGTGGGGAGAGAGACCCAGTACTTC. As protein: CASSESQDRVGRETQYF.

This clonotype was found many times. This sequence joins TRBV12-3 or TRBV12-4 and TRBJ2-7; maybe TRBD1 (5 bases). CDR3 size: 13 residues. The V gene lost 7 bases and the J gene lost 0 bases, with 10 bases spanning the gap. In nucleotides, the CDR3 is TGTGCCAGCAAGGGGCCGAGCTCCTACGAGCAGTACTTC. Translating gives CASKGPSSYEQYF.

Many counts were recorded for this clonotype. V gene TRBV11-2 combines with J gene TRBJ1-1; D is possibly TRBD1 (5 bases). CDR1 is SGHAT, CDR2 FQNNGV, per germline. V dropped 1 base and J dropped 11 bases, with 14 bases sitting between them. CDR3 size: 13 residues. CDR3 nucleotide sequence: TGTGCCAGCAGCTTAGCTCAGGGTATGATTGCTTTCTTT. Translating gives CASSLAQGMIAFF.

This clonotype came up many times. This sequence joins TRBV10-3 and TRBJ2-3; D may match TRBD1 or TRBD2 (5 bases each). Germline lookup yields CDR1 ENHRY and CDR2 SYGVKD. V was shortened by 7 bases and J by 11 bases, with 19 bases between the two germline ends. The CDR3 runs to 13 residues. CDR3 nucleotides: TGTGCCATCAAGGGTGGGGACGGGCGAAGGCAGTATTTT. This translates into CAIKGGDGRRQYF.

The chain combines TRBV14 with TRBJ1-1; the D is unclear. Germline CDR1 reads SGHDN; CDR2 reads FVKESK. V lost 0 bases, J lost 3 bases, and 8 bases lay in between. CDR3 length: 14 residues. This CDR3 is CASSQDFEDTEAFF. As DNA, the CDR3 is TGTGCCAGCAGCCAAGATTTTGAGGACACTGAAGCTTTCTTT.

This clonotype was found many times. The chain uses TRBV28 and TRBJ1-2; tentative D call: TRBD1 (6 bases). V was pared by 7 bases and J by 3 bases, with 18 bases between. CDR3 size: 15 residues. Germline CDR1 MDHEN, CDR2 SYDVKM. CDR3: CASTPPGRGYYGYTF. CDR3 nucleotides: TGTGCCAGCACTCCTCCGGGCAGGGGATACTATGGCTACACCTTC.

This chain connects TRBV12-3 or TRBV12-4 to TRBJ2-7; 12 nucleotides align to TRBD1. The CDR3 length is 13 residues. After removal of 6 bases from V and 9 bases from J, the junction contained 6 bases not matched to a gene. The CDR3 sequence: CASSAGQGAGQYF. In nucleotides, the CDR3 is TGTGCCAGCAGCGCGGGACAGGGGGCCGGGCAGTACTTC.

This clonotype has ten or more counts. The chain is built from TRBV24-1 and TRBJ1-5; D not certain. The length of the CDR3 is 13 residues. V shed 3 bases and J shed 5 bases, with 7 bases lying between them. Germline V gene data show CDR1 as KGHDR and CDR2 as SFDVKD. The CDR3 DNA sequence: TGTGCCACCAGTGATGGACGGGATCAGCCCCAGCATTTT. It encodes CATSDGRDQPQHF.

This chain links TRBV28 with TRBJ1-1; D gene ambiguous. The V end was cut by 1 base, the J end by 4 bases, with 10 bases between. Germline V gene sequence: CDR1 MDHEN, CDR2 SYDVKM. The CDR3 totals 14 residues. The CDR3 DNA is TGTGCCAGCAGTTTATTCCGCAGTGGCACTGAAGCTTTCTTT. Amino acid sequence: CASSLFRSGTEAFF.

This clonotype came up many times. The chain uses TRBV4-2 and TRBJ1-5; the match to TRBD1 covers 8 bases. V dropped 1 base and J dropped 2; count of bases not matched to a gene: 1. The CDR3 totals 15 residues. Germline values: CDR1 LGHNA, CDR2 YNFKEQ. CDR3 in amino acids: CASSQADRGNQPQHF. CDR3 coding DNA: TGTGCCAGCAGCCAAGCGGACAGGGGCAATCAGCCCCAGCATTTT.

Details on this clonotype: Just one base apart from a much larger clone, this may be a read error. Likely a read error: the CDR3 ends without its conserved phenylalanine or tryptophan. This sequence joins TRBV6-1 and TRBJ1-2; no reliable D call. The CDR3 sequence is 13 residues long. Trimming stripped 6 bases from V and 6 bases from J, with 14 bases between. The germline gives CDR1 MNHNS, CDR2 SASEGT. The CDR3 spells CASRRGSGDGYTY. The CDR3 DNA reads as TGTGCCAGCAGACGAGGGTCTGGGGATGGCTACACCTAC.

This clonotype was recorded many times. CDR3 amino acids: CASSLVPGLLNTEAFF. The DNA of the CDR3 is TGTGCCAGCAGCTTAGTCCCAGGGTTGTTGAACACTGAAGCTTTCTTT. The V and J genes are TRBV7-2 and TRBJ1-1; possibly TRBD1 for D (5 bases). V lost 1 base to trimming and J lost 0 bases, with 12 bases between them. This CDR3 has 16 residues. Germline V gene lookup returns CDR1 SGHTA and CDR2 FQGNSA.

The chain recombines TRBV11-1 with TRBJ1-1; D not resolved. Per germline, CDR1 SGHAT and CDR2 FQDESV (reference sequence). The germline V and J ends were trimmed by 1 base and 1 base, with 19 bases remaining between them. The CDR3 loop spans 18 amino acids. The CDR3 loop is CASSLGDVRVDPNTEAFF. The DNA for the CDR3 is TGTGCCAGCAGCTTAGGAGATGTGAGGGTTGATCCGAACACTGAAGCTTTCTTT.

At least ten counts were recorded for this clonotype. The chain couples TRBV6-1 to TRBJ2-5; D not certain. V was cut by 7 bases and J by 7 bases, with 13 bases left in between. Germline CDR1 reads MNHNS; CDR2 reads SASEGT. The CDR3 sequence is 12 residues long. Written as DNA, the CDR3 is TGTGCCAGCATCAACGAGGTCGGGACCCAGTACTTC. It is translated as CASINEVGTQYF.

This clonotype was recorded a few times. J is TRBJ2-5 and V is TRBV28; unclear D gene. Looked up from germline, CDR1 is MDHEN and CDR2 is SYDVKM. The CDR3 covers 12 residues. V was shortened by 8 bases and J by 4 bases, with 11 bases between the two germline ends. Here the CDR3 DNA reads TGTGCCAGCGGGAACGTTATAGAGACCCAGTACTTC. Translation: CASGNVIETQYF. Drawing the rest from reference TRBV28 and TRBJ2-5, the complete variable domain is DVKVTQSSRYLVKRTGEKVFLECVQDMDHENMFWYRQDPGLGLRLIYFSYDVKMKEKGDIPEGYSVSREKKERFSLILESASTNQTSMYLCASGNVIETQYFGPGTRLLVL.

The V and J genes are TRBV4-1 and TRBJ2-7, with D perhaps matching TRBD2 (5 bases). The CDR3 covers 14 residues. V dropped 0 bases and J dropped 1 base, with 7 bases sitting between them. The V gene's germline CDR1 is MGHRA and CDR2 YSYEKL. The CDR3 reads CASSQEDSSYEQYF. DNA of the CDR3: TGCGCCAGCAGCCAAGAGGACTCGTCCTACGAGCAGTACTTC.

This clonotype was detected many times. This chain joins TRBV28 and TRBJ1-5; 7 bases fit TRBD1. Germline loops: CDR1 MDHEN, CDR2 SYDVKM. V gave up 6 bases and J gave up 2 bases; unmatched junction bases: 13. CDR3 length: 17 amino acids. The CDR3 spells CASRPIRGQLRNQPQHF. CDR3 nucleotide sequence: TGTGCCAGCAGGCCTATCAGGGGACAGCTTCGCAATCAGCCCCAGCATTTT.

This clonotype has at least ten counts. The genes are TRBV5-1 and TRBJ2-7, with D possibly being TRBD2 (5 bases). V was cut by 4 bases and J by 6 bases, with 14 bases left in between. The CDR3 loop spans 13 amino acids. CDR1 SGHRS and CDR2 YFSETQ come from the germline V gene. Here the CDR3 DNA reads TGCGCCAGCAGCATAAAGGACTCAACCGAGCAGTACTTC. Translated: CASSIKDSTEQYF.

This chain uses TRBV6-1 with TRBJ1-6; no clear D. CDR1 and CDR2 from the germline V gene are MNHNS and SASEGT. The CDR3 is made up of 15 amino acids. Deletions cut 1 base from V and 7 bases from J, with 11 bases between. The CDR3 protein is CASSEVRGTNSPLHF. The CDR3 DNA sequence: TGTGCCAGCAGTGAAGTGAGAGGTACCAATTCACCCCTCCACTTT.

In DNA form, the CDR3 reads TGTGCCAGCAGCAACGGGGGGTTTGATGCAGATACGCAGTATTTT. Amino acid sequence: CASSNGGFDADTQYF. The rearrangement joins TRBV9 to TRBJ2-3; TRBD2 matches at 7 bases. Germline V gene data show CDR1 as SGDLS and CDR2 as YYNGEE. The CDR3 is 15 residues long. V shed 4 bases, J shed 4 bases, and the junction held 9 bases outside the gene matches.

Ten or more counts support this clonotype. This could be a read error, since a much larger clone is one nucleotide away. This chain connects TRBV28 to TRBJ1-1; D gene ambiguous. Trimming stripped 5 bases from V and 5 bases from J, with 21 bases between. This CDR3 region has 16 residues. Germline assignment: CDR1 MDHEN and CDR2 SYDVKM. The CDR3 sequence: CASSLRPVIGLTEAFF. CDR3 DNA: TGTGCCAGCAGTCTCCGACCCGTGATCGGGCTAACTGAAGCTTTCTTT. The whole variable domain, filled in from reference TRBV28 and TRBJ1-1, reads DVKVTQSSRYLVKRTGEKVFLECVQDMDHENMFWYRQDPGLGLRLIYFSYDVKMKEKGDIPEGYSVSREKKERFSLILESASTNQTSMYLCASSLRPVIGLTEAFFGQGTRLTVV.

This clonotype showed up many times. CDR3 protein: CASTAGQPLQPQHF. The CDR3, as DNA: TGTGCCAGCACCGCGGGACAGCCACTTCAGCCCCAGCATTTT. The rearrangement joins TRBV12-3 or TRBV12-4 to TRBJ1-5; 7 nucleotides match TRBD1. J was trimmed by 6 bases and V by 7 bases; bases with no gene match: 9. The CDR3 loop spans 14 amino acids.

Many counts were recorded for this clonotype. This chain links TRBV29-1 with TRBJ1-1; D unresolved. There are 11 residues in the CDR3. Germline loops: CDR1 SQVTM, CDR2 ANQGSEA. Trimming shortened V by 4 bases and J by 4 bases, and 7 bases separated the two germline ends. The CDR3 region is CSVGGFTEAFF. Here the CDR3 DNA reads TGCAGCGTTGGGGGTTTCACTGAAGCTTTCTTT.

There are many counts of this clonotype. Written as DNA, the CDR3 is TGCGCCAGCAGCCAAGATCGGGGCAGGGTGAGCGAAGCTTTCTTT. It translates to CASSQDRGRVSEAFF. The chain links TRBV4-1 to TRBJ1-1; weak D call: TRBD1 (5 bases). Germline CDR1 and CDR2: MGHRA and YSYEKL. V gave up 0 bases and J gave up 8 bases, with 16 bases separating them. The CDR3 has 15 amino acids.

The CDR3 DNA reads TGCGCCAGCAGCCCCCGGGACATCCACGAGCAGTACTTC. Translating it yields CASSPRDIHEQYF. The V and J genes are TRBV4-1 and TRBJ2-7; weak D call: TRBD1 (6 bases). The CDR3 has 13 amino acids. The germline V gene has CDR1 MGHRA and CDR2 YSYEKL. V was pared by 4 bases and J by 5 bases, with 12 bases between.

This clonotype was picked up many times. This sequence joins TRBV28 and TRBJ1-2, with TRBD1 matching 9 bases. Germline V lookup: CDR1 MDHEN, CDR2 SYDVKM. Trimming removed 6 bases from V and 5 bases from J; junction bases left unmatched: 13. The CDR3 sequence is 16 residues long. CDR3 in amino acids: CASRRPQDRGIYGYTF. The CDR3 DNA is TGTGCCAGCAGGCGCCCTCAGGACAGGGGAATATATGGCTACACCTTC.

The sample holds many counts of this clonotype. This chain links TRBV6-1 with TRBJ2-3; 7 bases match TRBD2. This CDR3 contains 14 residues. V was pared by 8 bases and J by 1 base, with 6 bases of the junction left unmatched. The germline gives CDR1 MNHNS, CDR2 SASEGT. CDR3 sequence reads: CASALAGGTDTQYF. CDR3 sequence (DNA): TGTGCCAGCGCCCTGGCGGGGGGCACAGATACGCAGTATTTT.